This TCR beta chain was recovered during a study of blood T cell repertoires in COVID-19. Study summary: PBMCs, B-cell-depleted T cells, or T cells provided the cDNA or gDNA that made up the material.

Germline V gene sequence: CDR1 SNHLY, CDR2 FYNNEI. V lost 9 bases and J 2 bases, leaving 14 bases between the germline ends. This CDR3 spans 13 amino acids. As handled by the study authors: It was from reference gene primer amplification that nucleated cell counts were estimated. Some clones are missing from TCRdb's copy, which holds only in-frame ones; the method was immunoSEQ multiplex PCR. D and trimming come from the DNA, and the V and J calls and clone size come from that table. The sample holds 170,000 or so clones; about 75% are singletons and the top ten take 26%. The sequenced sample was peripheral blood. V usage is TRBV2 and J usage is TRBJ2-7; D is perhaps TRBD2 (5 bases). The TCR originated in an older woman with acute or convalescent COVID-19. DNA of the CDR3: TGTGCCAGTTTAGCGACGTGGACCTACGAGCAGTACTTC. Protein product: CASLATWTYEQYF. Together with reference TRBV2 and TRBJ2-7, the CDR3 gives the full variable domain: EPEVTQTPSHQVTQMGQEVILRCVPISNHLYFYWYRQILGQKVEFLVSFYNNEISEKSEIFDDQFSVERPDGSNFTLKIRSTKLEDSAMYFCASLATWTYEQYFGPGTRLTVT.